The TCR beta chain under discussion was sequenced for a study of T cell responses to AZD1222 COVID-19 vaccine. The study pooled second doses at about 4 or about 12 weeks. V shed 3 bases and J 5 bases; nucleotides not matched to a gene: 11. CDR1 DFQATT and CDR2 SNEGSKA come from the germline V gene (reference sequence). The CDR3 extends over 15 amino acids. Sequencing was performed with immunoSEQ multiplex PCR; in TCRdb, only in-frame clones are kept and a portion is missing. The table records 150,000 to 200,000 clones, roughly 90% of them present only once. The chain couples TRBV20-1 to TRBJ2-7, with TRBD2 identical over 9 bases. The TCR comes from an adult who received the AZD1222 COVID-19 vaccine. Material: peripheral blood, obtained 28 days after the second AZD1222 dose. This CDR3 reads CSASTLEREADEQYF. DNA of the CDR3: TGCAGTGCTAGTACCCTAGAGCGGGAGGCGGACGAGCAGTACTTC.